The 22 T cell receptor beta chains given below trace back to one sample, sequenced in a study of blood T cell repertoires in COVID-19 (dated by TCRdb to about 2020). Libraries came from the immunoSEQ multiplex PCR assay. Sourced from immuneACCESS, this table was stored by TCRdb with only in-frame sequences that have V and J called. A share of the clones is absent; for the studies checked, an unresolved V gene accounts for under half, and the remainder has no known explanation. This sample comprises around 150,000 clones, roughly 87% of them detected only once. Around 5% of the sample is in the top ten clones. The material sequenced was peripheral blood. The receptor source for this set is a human donor in a cohort sampled during active COVID-19.

This rearrangement joins TRBV28 to TRBJ1-4, with D possibly matching TRBD1 (5 bases). Germline values: CDR1 MDHEN, CDR2 SYDVKM. Trimming removed 2 bases at V and 6 bases at J, with 19 bases between. There are 17 residues in the CDR3. The CDR3 loop reads CASSLGSRRGKDEKLFF. In DNA, the CDR3 is TGTGCCAGCAGTTTAGGATCCCGACGGGGGAAAGATGAAAAACTGTTTTTT.

The chain links TRBV27 to TRBJ2-7, with 8 bases that match TRBD1. With 5 bases clipped from V and 6 bases from J, the junction kept 9 bases outside the gene matches. This CDR3 comprises 14 residues. In germline, CDR1 is MNHEY, CDR2 SMNVEV (reference sequence). This CDR3 is CASSLSWTGSEQYF. In DNA form, the CDR3 reads TGTGCCAGCAGTCTCTCGTGGACAGGGTCCGAGCAGTACTTC.

The chain carries TRBV5-1 and TRBJ2-3, with TRBD2 identical over 12 bases. Trimming took 3 bases from V and 4 from J; bases not matched to a gene: 3. Germline CDR1 is SGHRS and CDR2 is YFSETQ. The CDR3 is made up of 15 amino acids. This chain's CDR3 is CASSWRTSGADTQYF. The CDR3 DNA follows: TGCGCCAGCAGCTGGAGGACTAGCGGGGCAGATACGCAGTATTTT.

The CDR3 DNA is TGTGCCAGAAGCATCCCCCGGGCGGGAGTCTACGAGCAGTACTTC. Translated, it gives CARSIPRAGVYEQYF. The rearrangement links TRBV5-3 to TRBJ2-7, with TRBD2 matching over 7 bases. TRBV5-3 counts as an open reading frame of uncertain function. Trimming cost V 4 bases and J 3 bases; bases outside gene matches: 10. CDR3 length equals 15 residues.

The chain recombines TRBV12-3 or TRBV12-4 with TRBJ1-1, with unresolved D. The CDR3 loop spans 12 amino acids. Trimming shortened V by 3 bases and J by 6 bases, and 8 bases separated the two germline ends. The CDR3: CASSLSVAEAFF. The CDR3 DNA reads as TGTGCCAGCAGTTTGAGCGTAGCTGAAGCTTTCTTT.

This chain connects TRBV28 to TRBJ1-5; 10 bases are shared with TRBD1. This CDR3 comprises 15 residues. J was trimmed by 5 bases and V by 5 bases; bases with no gene match: 6. Germline V gene lookup returns CDR1 MDHEN and CDR2 SYDVKM. The CDR3 spells CASSLPDRGHQPQHF. CDR3 nucleotide sequence: TGTGCCAGCAGTCTCCCTGACAGGGGGCATCAGCCCCAGCATTTT.

This clone has just one count. The chain joins TRBV2 to TRBJ1-4, with TRBD1 matching 7 bases. The V gene's germline CDR1 is SNHLY and CDR2 FYNNEI. CDR3 length: 15 residues. The ends lost 7 bases at V and 4 bases at J; junction bases unmatched: 9. Here the CDR3 DNA reads TGTGCCAGCAACCTAAGAGGGGGCCATAATGAAAAACTGTTTTTT. Protein product: CASNLRGGHNEKLFF.

This clone was observed once. J is TRBJ2-7 and V is TRBV5-8; 7 nucleotides align to TRBD2. J gave up 2 bases and V 0 bases, and 2 bases lay outside the gene matches. The CDR3 consists of 14 residues. Germline-derived CDR1 and CDR2 are SGHTS and YDEGEE. CDR3 coding DNA: TGTGCCAGCAGCTTGGAGCGGGGAACCTACGAGCAGTACTTC. As protein: CASSLERGTYEQYF. Looking up the rest from reference TRBV5-8 and TRBJ2-7 gives the full variable domain: EAGVTQSPTHLIKTRGQQATLRCSPISGHTSVYWYQQALGLGLQFLLWYDEGEERNRGNFPPRFSGRQFPNYSSELNVNALELEDSALYLCASSLERGTYEQYFGPGTRLTVT.

The chain couples TRBV19 to TRBJ2-7; possibly TRBD2 for D (5 bases). The length of the CDR3 is 15 residues. Trimming shortened V by 1 base and J by 2 bases, and 12 bases separated the two germline ends. Germline V gives CDR1 LNHDA, CDR2 SQIVND (reference sequence). CDR3 coding DNA: TGTGCCAGTAGTATAGGCATCGGGGTAACCTACGAGCAGTACTTC. This gives the protein CASSIGIGVTYEQYF.

J is TRBJ1-4 and V is TRBV19; TRBD1 aligns across 9 bases. V trimming: 3 bases; J trimming: 7 bases; junction bases outside the gene matches: 6. The CDR3 has 15 residues. CDR1 is LNHDA, CDR2 SQIVND, per germline (reference sequence). Here the CDR3 DNA reads TGTGCCAGTAGTATGGGGACAGGGCGTGCTGAAAAACTGTTTTTT. Residues: CASSMGTGRAEKLFF. Drawing the rest from reference TRBV19 and TRBJ1-4, the complete variable domain is DGGITQSPKYLFRKEGQNVTLSCEQNLNHDAMYWYRQDPGQGLRLIYYSQIVNDFQKGDIAEGYSVSREKKESFPLTVTSAQKNPTAFYLCASSMGTGRAEKLFFGSGTQLSVL.

The chain is built from TRBV15 and TRBJ1-1; D perhaps matches TRBD1 (5 bases). This CDR3 is built from 14 residues. The V and J ends lost 5 bases and 4 bases respectively, with 14 bases between them. Germline-derived CDR1 and CDR2 are LNHNV and YYDKDF (reference sequence). DNA for the CDR3: TGTGCCACCAGCCCCGGGGGGAAGCCCACTGAAGCTTTCTTT. Translating gives CATSPGGKPTEAFF.

The rearrangement joins TRBV30 to TRBJ2-7; 10 bases line up with TRBD2. CDR1 GTSNPN and CDR2 SVGIG come from the germline V gene (reference sequence). This CDR3 has 15 residues. Losses at the gene ends were 3 bases for V and 3 bases for J; bases not matched to a gene: 8. CDR3 DNA: TGTGCCTGGAGAATTAGCGGGGGGTTCCACTACGAGCAGTACTTC. Translating it yields CAWRISGGFHYEQYF.

This clone showed up just once. The chain carries TRBV24-1 and TRBJ2-7, with 8 bases lining up with TRBD1. Germline trimming cut 3 bases from V and 9 bases from J; bases unmatched to any gene: 15. The germline V gene encodes CDR1 KGHDR and CDR2 SFDVKD. The CDR3 runs 16 residues. The CDR3 protein is CATSDTRTGTPYRQYF. Here the CDR3 DNA reads TGTGCCACCAGTGATACCCGGACAGGGACCCCCTACCGGCAGTACTTC.

Concerning this clone: The sample contains more than one DNA sequence encoding this CDR3. V and J are TRBV5-1 and TRBJ1-1; no firm D call. The CDR3 runs to 13 residues. V shed 0 bases and J shed 3 bases, with 6 bases lying between them. Germline-derived CDR1 and CDR2 are SGHRS and YFSETQ. CDR3 in amino acids: CASSLDRDTEAFF. The CDR3 DNA reads as TGCGCCAGCAGCTTGGACCGGGACACTGAAGCTTTCTTT. Together with reference TRBV5-1 and TRBJ1-1, the CDR3 gives the full variable domain: KAGVTQTPRYLIKTRGQQVTLSCSPISGHRSVSWYQQTPGQGLQFLFEYFSETQRNKGNFPGRFSGRQFSNSRSEMNVSTLELGDSALYLCASSLDRDTEAFFGQGTRLTVV.

The rearrangement uses TRBV5-4 and TRBJ2-1, with D tentatively TRBD2 (5 bases). Germline-derived CDR1 and CDR2 are SGHNT and YYREEE (reference sequence). V was pared by 4 bases and J by 0 bases, with 11 bases between. The CDR3 length is 15 residues. The CDR3 loop is CASSHSGSSYNEQFF. Written as DNA, the CDR3 is TGTGCCAGCAGCCACAGCGGCAGCTCCTACAATGAGCAGTTCTTC.

For the CDR3, the DNA is TGTGCTAGTGGGGGACAGTTGAACACTGAAGCTTTCTTT. It specifies CASGGQLNTEAFF. The V and J genes are TRBV12-5 and TRBJ1-1, with 7 positions matching TRBD1. J was trimmed by 0 bases and V by 6 bases; bases with no gene match: 1. This CDR3 comprises 13 residues. Germline CDR1 is LGHNT and CDR2 is FRNRAP.

This sequence joins TRBV13 and TRBJ1-4; a weak D match, TRBD1 (5 bases). Looked up from germline, CDR1 is PRHDT and CDR2 is FYEKMQ (reference sequence). CDR3 size: 14 residues. V was trimmed by 3 bases and J by 4 bases, leaving 9 bases between them. The chain's CDR3 is CASSFGHSNEKLFF. The DNA for the CDR3 is TGTGCCAGCAGCTTTGGACACAGTAATGAAAAACTGTTTTTT.

V usage is TRBV30 and J usage is TRBJ2-7; the D gene is possibly TRBD2 (6 bases). This CDR3 is 16 amino acids long. Germline V lookup: CDR1 GTSNPN, CDR2 SVGIG (reference sequence). The V gene lost 0 bases and the J gene lost 2 bases, with 17 bases spanning the gap. The CDR3 nucleotides read TGTGCCTGGAGTGTACTCGGGGCGGGGATAGCCTACGAGCAGTACTTC. It is translated as CAWSVLGAGIAYEQYF.

The rearrangement uses TRBV16 and TRBJ1-4; a possible D gene is TRBD1 (5 bases). Germline CDR1 is KGHSY and CDR2 is FQNENV. The CDR3 spans 13 residues. Trimming pared 4 bases from V and 5 bases from J, leaving 8 bases between. CDR3 residues: CASSRGRNEKLFF. The CDR3 DNA reads TGTGCCAGCAGCCGGGGGAGGAATGAAAAACTGTTTTTT.

The rearrangement links TRBV6-1 to TRBJ1-3; D is ambiguous. V was cut by 0 bases and J by 4 bases, with 10 bases left in between. This CDR3 spans 15 amino acids. CDR1 and CDR2 (germline): MNHNS, SASEGT. CDR3 bases: TGTGCCAGCAGTGAAGCAGAGGGTGAAGGAAACACCATATATTTT. Translating it yields CASSEAEGEGNTIYF.

The rearrangement joins TRBV11-2 to TRBJ1-4; tentatively, D is TRBD1 (5 bases). Germline CDR1 is SGHAT and CDR2 is FQNNGV. The CDR3 has 15 amino acids. V lost 1 base, J lost 7 bases, and 13 bases lay in between. This CDR3 reads CASSLATGGVEKLFF. The DNA of the CDR3 is TGTGCCAGCAGCTTAGCCACGGGGGGGGTTGAAAAACTGTTTTTT.

This clone was seen a single time. The J gene is TRBJ1-1, the V gene TRBV2; the match to TRBD1 covers 10 bases. The J segment lost 5 bases and the V segment lost 7 bases, leaving 10 bases of the junction unmatched. Germline CDR1 reads SNHLY; CDR2 reads FYNNEI. CDR3 length: 15 residues. The CDR3 region is CASTSRTGGGTEAFF. For the CDR3, the DNA is TGTGCCAGCACCTCGAGGACAGGGGGGGGTACTGAAGCTTTCTTT. Combining the CDR3 with reference TRBV2 and TRBJ1-1 gives the whole variable domain EPEVTQTPSHQVTQMGQEVILRCVPISNHLYFYWYRQILGQKVEFLVSFYNNEISEKSEIFDDQFSVERPDGSNFTLKIRSTKLEDSAMYFCASTSRTGGGTEAFFGQGTRLTVV.